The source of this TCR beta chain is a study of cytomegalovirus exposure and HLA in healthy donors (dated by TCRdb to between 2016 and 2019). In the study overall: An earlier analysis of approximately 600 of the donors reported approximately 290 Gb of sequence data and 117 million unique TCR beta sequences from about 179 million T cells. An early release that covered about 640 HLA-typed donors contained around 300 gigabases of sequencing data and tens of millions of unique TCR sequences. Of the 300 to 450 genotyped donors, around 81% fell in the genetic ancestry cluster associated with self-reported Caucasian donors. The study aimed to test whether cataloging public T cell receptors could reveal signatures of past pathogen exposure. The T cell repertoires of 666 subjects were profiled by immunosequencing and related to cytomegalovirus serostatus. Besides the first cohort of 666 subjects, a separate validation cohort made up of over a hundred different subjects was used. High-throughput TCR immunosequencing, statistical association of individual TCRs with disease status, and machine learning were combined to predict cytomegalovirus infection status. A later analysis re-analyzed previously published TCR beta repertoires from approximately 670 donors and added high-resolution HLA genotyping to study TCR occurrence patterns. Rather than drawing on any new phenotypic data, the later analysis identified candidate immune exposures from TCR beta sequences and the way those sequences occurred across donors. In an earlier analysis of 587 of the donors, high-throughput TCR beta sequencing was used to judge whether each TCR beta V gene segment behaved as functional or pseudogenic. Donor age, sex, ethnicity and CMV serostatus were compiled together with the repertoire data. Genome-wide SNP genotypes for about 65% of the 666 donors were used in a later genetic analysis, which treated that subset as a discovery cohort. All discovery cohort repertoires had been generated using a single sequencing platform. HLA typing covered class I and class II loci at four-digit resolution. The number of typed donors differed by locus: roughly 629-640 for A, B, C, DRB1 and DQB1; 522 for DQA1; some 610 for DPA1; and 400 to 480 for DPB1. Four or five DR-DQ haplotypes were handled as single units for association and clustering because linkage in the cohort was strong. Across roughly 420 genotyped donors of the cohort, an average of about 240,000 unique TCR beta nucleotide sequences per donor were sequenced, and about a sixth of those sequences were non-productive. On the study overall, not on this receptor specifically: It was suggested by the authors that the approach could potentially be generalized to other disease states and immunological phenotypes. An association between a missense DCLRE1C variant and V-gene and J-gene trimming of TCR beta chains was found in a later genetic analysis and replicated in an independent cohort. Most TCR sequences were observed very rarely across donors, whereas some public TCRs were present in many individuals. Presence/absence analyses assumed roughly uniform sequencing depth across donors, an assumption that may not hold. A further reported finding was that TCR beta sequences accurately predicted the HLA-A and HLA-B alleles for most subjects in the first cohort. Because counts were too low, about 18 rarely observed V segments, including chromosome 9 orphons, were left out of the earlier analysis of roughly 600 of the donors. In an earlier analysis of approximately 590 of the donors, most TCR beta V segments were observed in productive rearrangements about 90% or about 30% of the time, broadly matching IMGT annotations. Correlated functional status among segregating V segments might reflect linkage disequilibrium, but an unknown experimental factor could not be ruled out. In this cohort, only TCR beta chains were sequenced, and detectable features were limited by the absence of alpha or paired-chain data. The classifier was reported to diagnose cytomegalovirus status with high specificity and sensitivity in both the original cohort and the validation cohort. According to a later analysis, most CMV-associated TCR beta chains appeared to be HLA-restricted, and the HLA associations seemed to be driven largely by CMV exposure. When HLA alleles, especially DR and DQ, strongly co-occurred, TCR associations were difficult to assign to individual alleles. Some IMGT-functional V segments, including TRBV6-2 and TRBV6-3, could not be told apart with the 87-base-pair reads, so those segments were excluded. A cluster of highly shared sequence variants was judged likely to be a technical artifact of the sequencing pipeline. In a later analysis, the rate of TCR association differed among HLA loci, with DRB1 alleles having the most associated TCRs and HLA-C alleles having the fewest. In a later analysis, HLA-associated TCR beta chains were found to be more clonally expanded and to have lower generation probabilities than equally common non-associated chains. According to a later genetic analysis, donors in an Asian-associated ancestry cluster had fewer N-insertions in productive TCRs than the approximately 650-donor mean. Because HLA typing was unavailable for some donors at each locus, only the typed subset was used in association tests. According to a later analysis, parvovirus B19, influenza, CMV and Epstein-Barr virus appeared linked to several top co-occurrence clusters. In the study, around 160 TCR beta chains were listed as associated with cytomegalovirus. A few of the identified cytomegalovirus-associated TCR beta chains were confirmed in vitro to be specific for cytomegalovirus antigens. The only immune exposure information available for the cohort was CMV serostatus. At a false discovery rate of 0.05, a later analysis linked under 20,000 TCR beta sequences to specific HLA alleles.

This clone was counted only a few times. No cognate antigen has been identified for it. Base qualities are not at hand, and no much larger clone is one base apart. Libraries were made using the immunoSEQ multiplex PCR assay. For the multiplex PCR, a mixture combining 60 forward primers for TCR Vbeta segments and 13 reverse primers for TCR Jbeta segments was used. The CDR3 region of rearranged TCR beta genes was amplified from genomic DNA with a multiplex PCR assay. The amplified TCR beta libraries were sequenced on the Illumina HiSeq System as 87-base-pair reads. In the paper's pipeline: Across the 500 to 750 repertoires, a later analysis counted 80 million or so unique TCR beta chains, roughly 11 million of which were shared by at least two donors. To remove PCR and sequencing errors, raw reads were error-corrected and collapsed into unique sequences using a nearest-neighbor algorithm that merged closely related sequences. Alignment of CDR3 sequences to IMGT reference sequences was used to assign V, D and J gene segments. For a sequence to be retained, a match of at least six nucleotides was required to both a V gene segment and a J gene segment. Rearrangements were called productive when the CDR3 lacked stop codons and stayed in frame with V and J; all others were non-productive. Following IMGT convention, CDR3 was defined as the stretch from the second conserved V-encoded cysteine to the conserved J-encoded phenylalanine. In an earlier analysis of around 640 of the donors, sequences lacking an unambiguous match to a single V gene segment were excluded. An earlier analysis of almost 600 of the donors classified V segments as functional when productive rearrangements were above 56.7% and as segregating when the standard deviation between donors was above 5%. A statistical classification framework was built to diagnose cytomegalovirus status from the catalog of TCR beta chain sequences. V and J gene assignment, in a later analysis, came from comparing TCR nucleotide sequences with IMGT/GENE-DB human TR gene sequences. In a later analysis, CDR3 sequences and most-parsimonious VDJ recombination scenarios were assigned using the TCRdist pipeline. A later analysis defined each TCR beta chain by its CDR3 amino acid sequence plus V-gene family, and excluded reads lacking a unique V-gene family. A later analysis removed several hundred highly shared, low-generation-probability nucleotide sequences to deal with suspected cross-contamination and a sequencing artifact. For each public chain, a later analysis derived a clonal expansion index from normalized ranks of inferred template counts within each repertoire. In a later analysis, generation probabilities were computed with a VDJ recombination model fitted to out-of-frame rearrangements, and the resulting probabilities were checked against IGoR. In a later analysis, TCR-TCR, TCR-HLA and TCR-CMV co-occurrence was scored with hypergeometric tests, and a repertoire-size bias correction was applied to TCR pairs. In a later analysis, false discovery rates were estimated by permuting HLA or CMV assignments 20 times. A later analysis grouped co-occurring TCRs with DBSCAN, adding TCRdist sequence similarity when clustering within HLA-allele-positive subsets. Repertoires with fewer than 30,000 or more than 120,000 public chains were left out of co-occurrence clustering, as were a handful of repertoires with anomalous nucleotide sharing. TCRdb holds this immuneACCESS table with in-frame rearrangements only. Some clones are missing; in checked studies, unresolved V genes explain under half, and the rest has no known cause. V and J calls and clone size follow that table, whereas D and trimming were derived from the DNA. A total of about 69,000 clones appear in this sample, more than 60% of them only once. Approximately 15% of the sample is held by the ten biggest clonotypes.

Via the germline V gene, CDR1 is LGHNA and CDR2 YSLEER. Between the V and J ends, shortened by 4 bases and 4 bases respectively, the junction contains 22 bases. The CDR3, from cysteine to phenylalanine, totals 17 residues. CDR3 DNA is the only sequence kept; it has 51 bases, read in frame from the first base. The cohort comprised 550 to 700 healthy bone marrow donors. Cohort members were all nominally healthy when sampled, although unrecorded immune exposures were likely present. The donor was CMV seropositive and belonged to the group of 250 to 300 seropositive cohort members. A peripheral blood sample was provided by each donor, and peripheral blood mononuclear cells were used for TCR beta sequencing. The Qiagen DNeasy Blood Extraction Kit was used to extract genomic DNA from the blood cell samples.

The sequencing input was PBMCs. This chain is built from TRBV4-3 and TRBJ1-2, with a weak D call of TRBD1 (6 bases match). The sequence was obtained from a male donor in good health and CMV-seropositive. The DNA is TGCGCCAGCAGCCCATCTGAGCGGAGCAGGGGTGGCTATGGCTACACCTTC. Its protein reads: CASSPSERSRGGYGYTF.